Described below is a single T cell receptor (beta chain) sequence and its context. The antigen remains undetermined. The germline gives CDR1 LNHNV, CDR2 YYDKDF (reference sequence). The CDR3 runs to 12 residues. The ends were cut back, 0 bases at V and 10 bases at J, with 9 bases in the middle. The sample originates from a study of shared clonotypes between healthy human individuals. Study-wide results and limits: Investigators collected only blood, and repertoires in tissues likely differ. Relative to memory subsets, naive subsets generally showed larger estimated richness.

Template for every sorted-subset replicate PCR totaled about 0.2 ug DNA, tens of thousands of T cell genomes. TCRdb keeps only in-frame clones here, not all; method: immunoSEQ multiplex PCR. Here the sample spans roughly 640,000 clones, approximately 74% being singletons. This clonotype originated in a woman under 40 in good health. Sequencing used memory CD4+ T cells sorted from blood. Indicated subset: CD45RA-negative fraction. The chain carries TRBV15 and TRBJ1-2; D is uncertain. The CDR3 region is CATSRDESYYTF. The CDR3 DNA follows: TGTGCCACCAGCAGAGATGAGTCTTACTACACCTTC.